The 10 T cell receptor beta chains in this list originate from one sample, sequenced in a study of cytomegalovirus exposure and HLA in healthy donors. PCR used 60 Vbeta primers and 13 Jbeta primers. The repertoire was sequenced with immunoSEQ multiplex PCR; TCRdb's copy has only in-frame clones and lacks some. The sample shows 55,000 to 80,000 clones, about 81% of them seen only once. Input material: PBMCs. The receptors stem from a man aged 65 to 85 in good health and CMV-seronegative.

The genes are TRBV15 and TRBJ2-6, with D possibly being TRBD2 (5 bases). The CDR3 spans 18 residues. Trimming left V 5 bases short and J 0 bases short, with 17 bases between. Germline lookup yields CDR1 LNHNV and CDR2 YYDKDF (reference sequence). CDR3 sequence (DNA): TGTGCCACCAGCCCACCAAAGCGGTTTAGCTCTGGGGCCAACGTCCTGACTTTC. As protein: CATSPPKRFSSGANVLTF. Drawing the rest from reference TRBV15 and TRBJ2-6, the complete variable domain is DAMVIQNPRYQVTQFGKPVTLSCSQTLNHNVMYWYQQKSSQAPKLLFHYYDKDFNNEADTPDNFQSRRPNTSFCFLDIRSPGLGDTAMYLCATSPPKRFSSGANVLTFGAGSRLTVL.

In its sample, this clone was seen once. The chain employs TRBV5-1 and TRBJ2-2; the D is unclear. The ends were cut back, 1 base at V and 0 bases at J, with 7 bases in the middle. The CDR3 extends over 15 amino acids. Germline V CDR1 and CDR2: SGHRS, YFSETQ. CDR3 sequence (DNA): TGCGCCAGCAGCTTGCTAGTCCCGAACACCGGGGAGCTGTTTTTT. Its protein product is CASSLLVPNTGELFF. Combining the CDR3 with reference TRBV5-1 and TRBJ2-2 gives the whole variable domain KAGVTQTPRYLIKTRGQQVTLSCSPISGHRSVSWYQQTPGQGLQFLFEYFSETQRNKGNFPGRFSGRQFSNSRSEMNVSTLELGDSALYLCASSLLVPNTGELFFGEGSRLTVL.

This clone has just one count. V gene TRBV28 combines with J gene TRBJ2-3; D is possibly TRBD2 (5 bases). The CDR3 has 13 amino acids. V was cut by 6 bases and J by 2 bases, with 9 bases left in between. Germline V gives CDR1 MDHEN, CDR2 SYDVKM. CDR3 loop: CASSPGNTDTQYF. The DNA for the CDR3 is TGTGCCAGCAGCCCCGGGAACACAGATACGCAGTATTTT. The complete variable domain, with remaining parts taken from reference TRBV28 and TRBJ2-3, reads DVKVTQSSRYLVKRTGEKVFLECVQDMDHENMFWYRQDPGLGLRLIYFSYDVKMKEKGDIPEGYSVSREKKERFSLILESASTNQTSMYLCASSPGNTDTQYFGPGTRLTVL.

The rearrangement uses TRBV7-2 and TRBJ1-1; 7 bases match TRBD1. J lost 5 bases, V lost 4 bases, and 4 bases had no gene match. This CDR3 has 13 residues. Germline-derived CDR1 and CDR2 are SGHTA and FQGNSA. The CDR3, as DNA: TGTGCCAGCAGCTCGGACAGGCAGACTGAAGCTTTCTTT. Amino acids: CASSSDRQTEAFF.

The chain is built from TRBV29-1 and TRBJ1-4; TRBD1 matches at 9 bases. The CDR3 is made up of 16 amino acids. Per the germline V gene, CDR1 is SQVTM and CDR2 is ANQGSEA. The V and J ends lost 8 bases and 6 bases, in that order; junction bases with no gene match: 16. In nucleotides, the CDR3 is TGCAGCATCCTAGGACAGGGGTGGCCTGATGATGAAAAACTGTTTTTT. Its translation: CSILGQGWPDDEKLFF.

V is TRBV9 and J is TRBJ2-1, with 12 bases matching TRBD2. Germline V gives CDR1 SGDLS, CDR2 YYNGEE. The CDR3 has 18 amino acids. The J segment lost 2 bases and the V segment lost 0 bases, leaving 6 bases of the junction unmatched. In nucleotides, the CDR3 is TGTGCCAGCAGCGTAGCCGGGACTAGCGGGTTTACCTACAATGAGCAGTTCTTC. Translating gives CASSVAGTSGFTYNEQFF.

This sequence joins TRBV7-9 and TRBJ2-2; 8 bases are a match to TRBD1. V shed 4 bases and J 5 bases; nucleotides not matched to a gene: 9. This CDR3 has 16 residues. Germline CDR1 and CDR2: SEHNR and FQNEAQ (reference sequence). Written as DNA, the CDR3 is TGTGCCAGCAGCTCGACAGGGGTGTTACCGACCGGGGAGCTGTTTTTT. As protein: CASSSTGVLPTGELFF.

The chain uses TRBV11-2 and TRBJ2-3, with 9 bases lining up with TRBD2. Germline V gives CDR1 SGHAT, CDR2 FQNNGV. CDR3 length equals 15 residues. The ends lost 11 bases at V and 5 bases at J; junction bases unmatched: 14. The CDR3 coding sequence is TGTGCCCGTTCTCCTAGCGGGGTTCCGGGAGATACGCAGTATTTT. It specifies CARSPSGVPGDTQYF.

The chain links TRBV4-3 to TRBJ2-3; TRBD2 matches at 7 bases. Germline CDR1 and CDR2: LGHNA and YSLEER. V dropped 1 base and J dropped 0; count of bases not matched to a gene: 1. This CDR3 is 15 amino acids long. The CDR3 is CASSQAAGSTDTQYF. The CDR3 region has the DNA TGCGCCAGCAGCCAAGCAGCGGGAAGCACAGATACGCAGTATTTT.

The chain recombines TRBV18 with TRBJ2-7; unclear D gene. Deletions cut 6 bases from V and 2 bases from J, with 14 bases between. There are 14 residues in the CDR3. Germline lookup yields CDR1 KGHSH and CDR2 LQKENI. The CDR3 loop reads CASSRSYGAYEQYF. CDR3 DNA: TGTGCCAGCTCGCGGTCCTATGGCGCCTACGAGCAGTACTTC.